This T cell receptor (beta chain) was sequenced in a study of T cell repertoires in cytomegalovirus infection. TCRdb re-derived calls from the reads in MiXCR, one entry per CDR3 protein. The table shows 700,000 to 900,000 distinct CDR3 sequences, with almost 30% occurring only once. Worth noting for this clonotype: Its cognate antigen is unknown.

V was trimmed by 5 bases and J by 12 bases, leaving 23 bases between them. Germline V gene sequence: CDR1 MNHEY, CDR2 SMNVEV (reference sequence). CDR3 length: 14 residues. The sequence came from a human donor in good health (CMV status not recorded). Some clones in this sample may be carry-over from other donors' samples. V usage is TRBV27 and J usage is TRBJ2-7; a possible D gene is TRBD2 (5 bases). This material consisted of cultured CD8+ T cells from PBMCs, taken from culture after CMV antigen stimulation. The CDR3 DNA reads TGTGCCAGCAGTCGCACCTTAAGAGAGGGAGAAGTGTACTTC. This encodes CASSRTLREGEVYF.